Below, 9 T cell receptor beta chains from the same sample are listed, as sequenced in a study of blood T cell repertoires in COVID-19. Assay: immunoSEQ multiplex PCR; the TCRdb copy retains only in-frame clones and omits some. The sample yields under 30,000 clones, roughly 86% seen once. The sequencing input was peripheral blood. The origin of the receptors is a man aged 45 to 65 with active COVID-19.

This chain links TRBV5-1 with TRBJ2-7; 9 bases are a match to TRBD2. CDR1 and CDR2 (germline): SGHRS, YFSETQ. There are 15 residues in the CDR3. V trimming: 4 bases; J trimming: 3 bases; junction bases outside the gene matches: 8. CDR3 sequence (DNA): TGCGCCAGCAGCCCCAATAGCGGGGGCTACTACGAGCAGTACTTC. As protein: CASSPNSGGYYEQYF.

This clone appeared a few times. This sequence joins TRBV4-1 and TRBJ2-7; D is possibly TRBD2 (5 bases). Germline CDR1 is MGHRA and CDR2 is YSYEKL. The CDR3 consists of 13 residues. Trimming took 0 bases from V and 3 from J, leaving 6 bases between them. CDR3 protein: CASSQEGSYEQYF. CDR3 nucleotide sequence: TGCGCCAGCAGCCAAGAGGGGAGCTACGAGCAGTACTTC.

This chain uses TRBV19 with TRBJ2-7; 7 bases are a match to TRBD2. This CDR3 region has 15 residues. The V segment lost 5 bases and the J segment 6 bases; nucleotides outside the gene matches: 13. CDR1 and CDR2 (germline): LNHDA, SQIVND (reference sequence). The CDR3 is CASSSDGRRTSEQYF. The CDR3, as DNA: TGTGCCAGTAGTTCCGACGGGAGGCGAACTAGCGAGCAGTACTTC.

The chain has TRBV28 and TRBJ1-1; D gene uncertain. V dropped 7 bases and J dropped 5 bases, with 11 bases sitting between them. This CDR3 is 12 amino acids long. Germline CDR1 and CDR2: MDHEN and SYDVKM. This CDR3 reads CASNPPGTEAFF. The CDR3 bases are TGTGCCAGCAACCCCCCGGGGACTGAAGCTTTCTTT.

This chain uses TRBV11-2 with TRBJ2-7, with D unclear. The CDR3 has 16 amino acids. Germline CDR1 reads SGHAT; CDR2 reads FQNNGV. The V gene lost 1 base and the J gene lost 0 bases, with 13 bases spanning the gap. The CDR3 DNA sequence: TGTGCCAGCAGCTTAGGTAGCCGTTCAAGCTCCTACGAGCAGTACTTC. Protein: CASSLGSRSSSYEQYF.

The chain links TRBV9 to TRBJ2-5; maybe TRBD2 (6 bases). CDR3 size: 14 residues. Trimming removed 3 bases from V and 2 bases from J, with 11 bases in between. The germline gives CDR1 SGDLS, CDR2 YYNGEE. CDR3 sequence reads: CASSATGGQETQYF. In DNA form, the CDR3 reads TGTGCCAGCAGCGCCACCGGAGGGCAAGAGACCCAGTACTTC.

The chain recombines TRBV5-1 with TRBJ1-2, with TRBD1 matching 7 bases. The V segment lost 4 bases and the J segment 5 bases; nucleotides outside the gene matches: 8. The germline CDR1 and CDR2 sequences are SGHRS and YFSETQ. The CDR3 runs to 14 residues. In nucleotides, the CDR3 is TGCGCCAGCAGCCCGAGGGCAGGGGGTTATGGCTACACCTTC. Translation gives CASSPRAGGYGYTF.

The V gene is TRBV7-2, the J gene TRBJ2-4, with 12 bases that match TRBD2. The length of the CDR3 is 16 residues. Germline V gives CDR1 SGHTA, CDR2 FQGNSA. V dropped 3 bases and J dropped 8; count of bases not matched to a gene: 8. As DNA, the CDR3 is TGTGCCAGCAGCTTGACGACTAGCGGGAGTGTGGACATTCAGTACTTC. It is translated as CASSLTTSGSVDIQYF.

The table lists this clone with a count of one. The V and J genes are TRBV29-1 and TRBJ1-3; no firm D call. Germline-derived CDR1 and CDR2 are SQVTM and ANQGSEA. Trimming left V 6 bases short and J 0 bases short, with 15 bases between. This CDR3 has 15 residues. In DNA form, the CDR3 reads TGCAGCGTGACCAAGACCGGGAACTCTGGAAACACCATATATTTT. It yields the protein CSVTKTGNSGNTIYF.